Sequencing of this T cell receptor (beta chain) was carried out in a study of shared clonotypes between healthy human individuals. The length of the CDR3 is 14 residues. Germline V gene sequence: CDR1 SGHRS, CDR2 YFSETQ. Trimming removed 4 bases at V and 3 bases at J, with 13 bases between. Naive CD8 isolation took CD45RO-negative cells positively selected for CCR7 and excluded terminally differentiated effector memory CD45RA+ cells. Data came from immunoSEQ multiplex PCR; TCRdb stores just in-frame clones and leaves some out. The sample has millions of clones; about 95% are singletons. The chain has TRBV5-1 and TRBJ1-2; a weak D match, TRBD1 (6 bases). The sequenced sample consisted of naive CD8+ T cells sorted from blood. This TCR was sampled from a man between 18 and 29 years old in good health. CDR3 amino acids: CASSPLDRDYGYTF. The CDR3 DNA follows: TGCGCCAGCAGCCCCCTGGACAGAGACTATGGCTACACCTTC. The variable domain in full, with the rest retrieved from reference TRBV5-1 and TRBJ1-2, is KAGVTQTPRYLIKTRGQQVTLSCSPISGHRSVSWYQQTPGQGLQFLFEYFSETQRNKGNFPGRFSGRQFSNSRSEMNVSTLELGDSALYLCASSPLDRDYGYTFGSGTRLTVV.